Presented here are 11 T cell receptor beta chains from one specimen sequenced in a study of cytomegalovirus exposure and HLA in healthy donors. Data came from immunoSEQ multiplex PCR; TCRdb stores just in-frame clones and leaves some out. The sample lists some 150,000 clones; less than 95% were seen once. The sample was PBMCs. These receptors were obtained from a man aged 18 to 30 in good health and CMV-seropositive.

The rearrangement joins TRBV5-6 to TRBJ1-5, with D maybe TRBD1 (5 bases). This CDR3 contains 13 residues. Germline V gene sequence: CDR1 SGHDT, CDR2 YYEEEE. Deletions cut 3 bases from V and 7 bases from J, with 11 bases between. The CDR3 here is CASSWAGQQPQHF. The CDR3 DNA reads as TGTGCCAGCAGCTGGGCGGGGCAGCAGCCCCAGCATTTT.

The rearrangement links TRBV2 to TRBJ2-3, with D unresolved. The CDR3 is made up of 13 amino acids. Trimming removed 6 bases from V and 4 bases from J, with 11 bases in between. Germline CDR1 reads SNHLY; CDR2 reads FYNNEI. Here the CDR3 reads CASSDSLPDTQYF. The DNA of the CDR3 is TGTGCCAGCAGCGACTCCTTACCAGATACGCAGTATTTT.

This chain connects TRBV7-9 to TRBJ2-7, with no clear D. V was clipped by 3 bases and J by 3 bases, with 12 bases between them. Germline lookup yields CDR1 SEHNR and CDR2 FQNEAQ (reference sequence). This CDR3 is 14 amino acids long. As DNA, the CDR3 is TGTGCCAGCAGCTTTCGCCAGACAATCTACGAGCAGTACTTC. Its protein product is CASSFRQTIYEQYF. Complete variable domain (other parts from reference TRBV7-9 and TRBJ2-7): DTGVSQNPRHKITKRGQNVTFRCDPISEHNRLYWYRQTLGQGPEFLTYFQNEAQLEKSRLLSDRFSAERPKGSFSTLEIQRTEQGDSAMYLCASSFRQTIYEQYFGPGTRLTVT.

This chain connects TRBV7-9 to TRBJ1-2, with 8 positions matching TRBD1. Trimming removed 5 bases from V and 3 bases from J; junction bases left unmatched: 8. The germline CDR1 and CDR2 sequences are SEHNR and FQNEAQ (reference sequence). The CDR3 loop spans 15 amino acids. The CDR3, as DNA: TGTGCCAGCAGCCCTAGGGGACAGGAGGACTATGGCTACACCTTC. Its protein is CASSPRGQEDYGYTF.

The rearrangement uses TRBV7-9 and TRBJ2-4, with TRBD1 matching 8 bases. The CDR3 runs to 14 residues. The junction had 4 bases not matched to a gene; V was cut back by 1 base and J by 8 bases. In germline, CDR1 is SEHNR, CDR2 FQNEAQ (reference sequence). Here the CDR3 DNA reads TGTGCCAGCAGCTTAGGGACAGGGTCGGACATTCAGTACTTC. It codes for CASSLGTGSDIQYF.

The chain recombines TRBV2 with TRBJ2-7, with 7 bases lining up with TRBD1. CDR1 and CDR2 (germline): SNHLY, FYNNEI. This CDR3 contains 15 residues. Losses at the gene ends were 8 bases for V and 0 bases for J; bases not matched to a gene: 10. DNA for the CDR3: TGTGCCAGCGACCAGGGGGATATATACTCCTACGAGCAGTACTTC. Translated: CASDQGDIYSYEQYF.

The CDR3 reads CASRPSGPVVYEQYF. The CDR3 region has the DNA TGTGCCAGCAGACCTAGCGGGCCCGTAGTCTACGAGCAGTACTTC. This chain connects TRBV27 to TRBJ2-7, with 8 nucleotides matching TRBD2. Germline CDR1 and CDR2: MNHEY and SMNVEV (reference sequence). The CDR3 covers 15 residues. V dropped 6 bases and J dropped 3; count of bases not matched to a gene: 10.

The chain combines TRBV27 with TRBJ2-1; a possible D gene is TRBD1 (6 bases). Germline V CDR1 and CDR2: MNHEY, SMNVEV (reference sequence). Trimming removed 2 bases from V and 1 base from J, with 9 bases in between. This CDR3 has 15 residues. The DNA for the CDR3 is TGTGCCAGCAGTTTACAGGGGATGTCCTACAATGAGCAGTTCTTC. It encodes CASSLQGMSYNEQFF.

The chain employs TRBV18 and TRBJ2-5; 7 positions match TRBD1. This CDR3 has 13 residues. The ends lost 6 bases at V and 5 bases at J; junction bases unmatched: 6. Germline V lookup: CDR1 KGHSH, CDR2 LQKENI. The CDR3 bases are TGTGCCAGCTCGGCGACAGGGAAGGAGACCCAGTACTTC. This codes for CASSATGKETQYF.

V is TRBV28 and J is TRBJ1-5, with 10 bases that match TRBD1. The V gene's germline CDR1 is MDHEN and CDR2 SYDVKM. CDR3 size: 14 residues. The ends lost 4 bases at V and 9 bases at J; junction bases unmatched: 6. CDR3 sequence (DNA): TGTGCCAGCAGTTCCCCGGGACAGGGGACGCCCCAGCATTTT. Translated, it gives CASSSPGQGTPQHF. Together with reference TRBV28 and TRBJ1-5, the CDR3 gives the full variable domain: DVKVTQSSRYLVKRTGEKVFLECVQDMDHENMFWYRQDPGLGLRLIYFSYDVKMKEKGDIPEGYSVSREKKERFSLILESASTNQTSMYLCASSSPGQGTPQHFGDGTRLSIL.

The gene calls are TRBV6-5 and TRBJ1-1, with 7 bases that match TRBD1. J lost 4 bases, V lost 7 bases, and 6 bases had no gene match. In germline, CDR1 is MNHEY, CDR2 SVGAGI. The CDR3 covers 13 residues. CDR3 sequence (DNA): TGTGCCAGCAAAAAGACAGGGACCACTGAAGCTTTCTTT. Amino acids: CASKKTGTTEAFF.